In its sample, the clone carrying this T cell receptor (beta chain) was seen a few times. Antigen specificity is unknown. This specimen comes from a study of Ad26.COV2.S vaccination and SARS-CoV-2 variants. Whole-study context: Administration of Ad26.COV2.S was intramuscular, either once or twice 56 days apart.

TCRdb keeps only in-frame clones here, not all; method: immunoSEQ multiplex PCR. The sample has approximately 450,000 clones, around 90% seen once. Treatment denoted: roughly 18 received Ad26.COV2.S at low or high dose, single or two shots; five or six received placebo; per-sample allocation not given. Day 63 following the first vaccine or placebo injection was when the samples were taken. Aged 18-55 years, donor was enrolled in Boston in about 2020. This CDR3 contains 15 residues. The germline V and J ends were trimmed by 3 bases and 0 bases, with 13 bases remaining between them. CDR1 and CDR2 (germline): GTSNPN, SVGIG (reference sequence). General study findings and limits: Spike-specific TCR breadth was greater after Ad26.COV2.S than placebo.

The clonotype was recovered from a person between 18 and 59 years old who received the Ad26.COV2.S COVID-19 vaccine or a placebo. The chain joins TRBV30 to TRBJ2-3; TRBD2 might be the D (6 bases). Source: peripheral blood, taken in a trial of Ad26.COV2.S vaccine versus placebo. Here the CDR3 DNA reads TGTGCCTGGAGGGGAGGACGTTTTAGCACAGATACGCAGTATTTT. This gives the protein CAWRGGRFSTDTQYF.